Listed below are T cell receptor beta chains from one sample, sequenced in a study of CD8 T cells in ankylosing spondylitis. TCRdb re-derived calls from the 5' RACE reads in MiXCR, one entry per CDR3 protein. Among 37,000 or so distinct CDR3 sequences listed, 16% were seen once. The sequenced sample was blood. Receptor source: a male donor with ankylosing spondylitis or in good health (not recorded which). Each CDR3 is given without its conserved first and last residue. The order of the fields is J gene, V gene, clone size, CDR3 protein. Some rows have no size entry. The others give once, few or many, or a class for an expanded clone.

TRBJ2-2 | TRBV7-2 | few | ASSLERGFTGELF
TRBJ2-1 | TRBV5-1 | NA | ASSFGGQLYNEQF
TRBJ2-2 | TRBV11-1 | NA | ASSLWGPRTGELF
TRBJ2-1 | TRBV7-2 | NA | ASSSALGEQF
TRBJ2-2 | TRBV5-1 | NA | SSSRAGTGELF
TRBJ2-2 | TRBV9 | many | ASSANRDPGELF
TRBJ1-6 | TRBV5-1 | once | ASSLEGGPNSPLH
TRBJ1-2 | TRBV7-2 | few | ASSLGDDRDYGYT
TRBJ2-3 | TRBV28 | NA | ASSPSGTGLTDTQY
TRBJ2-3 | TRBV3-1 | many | ASSHLNLGLAGKDTQY
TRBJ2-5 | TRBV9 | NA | ASSVTGRMVETQY
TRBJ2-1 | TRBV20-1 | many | SARYRDRKF
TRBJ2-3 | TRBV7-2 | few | ASSLRGATGADTQY
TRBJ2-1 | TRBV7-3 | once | ASSLRASYNEQF
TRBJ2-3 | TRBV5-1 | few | ASSLAQGVTDTQY
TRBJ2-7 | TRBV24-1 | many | ATSDSYREQY
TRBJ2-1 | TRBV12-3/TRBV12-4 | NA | ASSKGQGGGNEQF
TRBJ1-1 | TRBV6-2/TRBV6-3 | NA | ASSSSGRMNTEAF
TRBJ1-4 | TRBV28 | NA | ASSLAEGGNEKLF
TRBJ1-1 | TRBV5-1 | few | ASRGGYTEAF
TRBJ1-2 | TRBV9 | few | ASSPNPQVGYGYT
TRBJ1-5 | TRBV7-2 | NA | ASSPGRSNQPQH
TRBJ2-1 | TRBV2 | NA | ASSKYEQF
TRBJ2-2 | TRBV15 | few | ATSRVGETPNTGELF
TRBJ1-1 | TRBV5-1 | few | ASSLAGDNTEAF
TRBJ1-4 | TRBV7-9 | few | ASSSDGANEKLF
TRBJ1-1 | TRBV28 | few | ASRQGGNTEAF
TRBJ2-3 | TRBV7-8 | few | ASSLNSGGTRWTDTQY
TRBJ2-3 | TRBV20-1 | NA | SALYTDTQY
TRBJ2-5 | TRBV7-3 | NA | ASSKDRGIRETQY
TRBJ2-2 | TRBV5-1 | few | ASSMGPDTGELF
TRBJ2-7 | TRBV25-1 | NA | ASSEWVSGSYEQY